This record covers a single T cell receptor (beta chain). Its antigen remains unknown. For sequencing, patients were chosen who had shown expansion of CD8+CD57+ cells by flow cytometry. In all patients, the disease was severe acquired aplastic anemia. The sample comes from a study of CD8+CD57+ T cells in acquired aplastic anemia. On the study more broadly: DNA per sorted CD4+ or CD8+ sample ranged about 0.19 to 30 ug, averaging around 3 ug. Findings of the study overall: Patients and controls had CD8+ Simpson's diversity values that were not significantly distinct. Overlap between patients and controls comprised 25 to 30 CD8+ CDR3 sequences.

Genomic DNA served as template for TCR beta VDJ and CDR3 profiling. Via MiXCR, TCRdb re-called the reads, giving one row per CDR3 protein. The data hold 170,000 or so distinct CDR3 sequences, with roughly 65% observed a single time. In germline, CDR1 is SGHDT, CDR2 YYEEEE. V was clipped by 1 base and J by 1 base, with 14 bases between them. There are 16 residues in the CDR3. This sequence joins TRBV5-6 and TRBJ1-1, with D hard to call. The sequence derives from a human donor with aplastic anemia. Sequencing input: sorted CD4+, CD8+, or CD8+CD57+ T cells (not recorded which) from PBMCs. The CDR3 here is CASSLPPGRKNTEAFF. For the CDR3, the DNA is TGTGCCAGCAGCTTGCCTCCGGGAAGAAAGAACACTGAAGCTTTCTTT.